A single sample gave rise to the 12 T cell receptor beta chains below, sequenced in a study of monozygotic twins with inflammatory bowel disease. TCRdb re-called the 5' RACE reads and catalogs CDR3 proteins one per entry, DNA excluded. There are 400,000 or so distinct CDR3 sequences in the sample, with 2% to 3% held by the top ten. What was sequenced was blood. The source is a human donor with ulcerative colitis or Crohn's disease, or a healthy co-twin of an affected twin (not recorded which).

V usage is TRBV9 and J usage is TRBJ1-2; TCRdb reports TRBD1, a call that lacks DNA to check it against. Germline V gene lookup returns CDR1 SGDLS and CDR2 YYNGEE. The CDR3 is 15 amino acids. Here the CDR3 reads CASSPSILGQDGYTF.

This rearrangement joins TRBV27 to TRBJ1-4; TCRdb selects TRBD1, and the lack of DNA leaves this call unchecked. Looked up from germline, CDR1 is MNHEY and CDR2 is SMNVEV (reference sequence). This CDR3 comprises 15 residues. The CDR3 protein is CASSSRTVRGEKLFF.

CDR3 sequence reads: CASSRSGTSTDTQYF. The rearrangement uses TRBV18 and TRBJ2-3; with no DNA, the TCRdb D assignment of TRBD2 cannot be verified. Germline values: CDR1 KGHSH, CDR2 LQKENI. This CDR3 region has 15 residues.

This chain links TRBV10-3 with TRBJ2-1; TCRdb outputs TRBD1, but without DNA this stays unchecked. Germline V gene sequence: CDR1 ENHRY, CDR2 SYGVKD. This CDR3 contains 13 residues. The CDR3 region is CAISERAGIEQFF.

The chain is built from TRBV9 and TRBJ2-1. This CDR3 has 12 amino acids. Germline CDR1 SGDLS, CDR2 YYNGEE. CDR3 sequence reads: CASSRFVNEQFF.

This chain joins TRBV15 and TRBJ2-5; TCRdb outputs TRBD1, but without DNA this stays unchecked. Germline V gene sequence: CDR1 LNHNV, CDR2 YYDKDF (reference sequence). The CDR3 length is 16 residues. CDR3 amino acids: CATSPRRSGARETQYF.

The chain combines TRBV7-2 with TRBJ1-2. The CDR3 has 14 amino acids. Germline V CDR1 and CDR2: SGHTA, FQGNSA. The CDR3 here is CASSLDHGSYGYTF.

The chain is built from TRBV7-2 and TRBJ2-2. The CDR3 totals 13 residues. The germline V gene has CDR1 SGHTA and CDR2 FQGNSA. The CDR3 loop reads CASSLERGRELFF.

The rearrangement uses TRBV24-1 and TRBJ2-1. This CDR3 comprises 13 residues. Germline CDR1 reads KGHDR; CDR2 reads SFDVKD. The chain's CDR3 is CATSDPGDQRQFF.

The chain joins TRBV4-1 to TRBJ2-3. CDR3 length: 16 residues. Germline lookup yields CDR1 MGHRA and CDR2 YSYEKL. This CDR3 reads CASSQVDAMMTDTQYF.

CDR3: CAISDRTSGGTDTQYF. The gene calls are TRBV10-3 and TRBJ2-3; TCRdb's D call, TRBD2, is unchecked because there is no DNA. Germline values: CDR1 ENHRY, CDR2 SYGVKD. The CDR3 runs to 16 residues.

The chain is built from TRBV20-1 and TRBJ2-7; the TCRdb call, TRBD1, lacks DNA for checking. From germline, CDR1 is DFQATT and CDR2 SNEGSKA (reference sequence). The CDR3 extends over 14 amino acids. CDR3 in amino acids: CSAPPDREVVEQYF.